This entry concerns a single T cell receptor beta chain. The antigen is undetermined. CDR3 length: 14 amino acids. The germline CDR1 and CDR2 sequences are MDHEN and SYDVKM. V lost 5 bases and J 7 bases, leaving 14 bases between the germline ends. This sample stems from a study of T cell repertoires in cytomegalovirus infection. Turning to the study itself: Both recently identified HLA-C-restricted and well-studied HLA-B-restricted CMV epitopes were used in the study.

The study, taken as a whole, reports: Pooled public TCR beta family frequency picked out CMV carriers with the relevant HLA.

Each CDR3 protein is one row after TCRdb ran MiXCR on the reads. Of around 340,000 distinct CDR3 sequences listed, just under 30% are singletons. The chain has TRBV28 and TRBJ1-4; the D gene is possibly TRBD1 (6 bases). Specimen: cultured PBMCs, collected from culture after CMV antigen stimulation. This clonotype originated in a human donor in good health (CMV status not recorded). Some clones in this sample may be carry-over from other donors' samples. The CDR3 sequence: CASSPQGWGEKLFF. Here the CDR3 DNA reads TGTGCCAGCAGTCCACAGGGATGGGGTGAAAAACTGTTTTTT.